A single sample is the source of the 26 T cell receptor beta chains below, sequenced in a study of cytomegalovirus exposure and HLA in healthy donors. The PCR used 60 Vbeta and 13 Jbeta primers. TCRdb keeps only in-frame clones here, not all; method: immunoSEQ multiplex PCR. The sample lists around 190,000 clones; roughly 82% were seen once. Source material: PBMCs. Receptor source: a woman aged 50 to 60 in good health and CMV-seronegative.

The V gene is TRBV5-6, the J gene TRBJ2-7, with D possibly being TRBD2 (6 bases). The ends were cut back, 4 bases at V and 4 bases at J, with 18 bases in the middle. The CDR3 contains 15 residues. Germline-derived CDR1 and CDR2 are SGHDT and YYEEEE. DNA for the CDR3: TGTGCCAGCAGCAGATATAGTCGCGGGGTGTACGAGCAGTACTTC. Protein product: CASSRYSRGVYEQYF.

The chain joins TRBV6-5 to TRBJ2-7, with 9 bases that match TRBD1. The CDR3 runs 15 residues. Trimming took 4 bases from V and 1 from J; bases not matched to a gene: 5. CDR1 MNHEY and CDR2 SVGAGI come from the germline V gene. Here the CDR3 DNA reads TGTGCCAGCAGTTCTCCGGGACAGGGTTCCTACGAGCAGTACTTC. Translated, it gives CASSSPGQGSYEQYF.

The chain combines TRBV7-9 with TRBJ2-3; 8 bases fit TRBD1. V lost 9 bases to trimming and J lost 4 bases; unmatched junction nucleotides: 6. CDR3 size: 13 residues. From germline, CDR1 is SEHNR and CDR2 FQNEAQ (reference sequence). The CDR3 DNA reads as TGTGCCAGAGACGGGACAGGATCAGATACGCAGTATTTT. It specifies CARDGTGSDTQYF.

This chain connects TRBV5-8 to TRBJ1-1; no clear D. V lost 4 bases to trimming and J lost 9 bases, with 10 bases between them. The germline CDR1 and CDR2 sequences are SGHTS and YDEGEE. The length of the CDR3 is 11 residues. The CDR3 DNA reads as TGTGCCAGCAGCCCTGGAACTAAAGCTTTCTTT. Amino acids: CASSPGTKAFF.

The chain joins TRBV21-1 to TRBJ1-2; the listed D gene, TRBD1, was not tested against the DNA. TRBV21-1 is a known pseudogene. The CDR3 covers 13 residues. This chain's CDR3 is CASRGDRANGYTF. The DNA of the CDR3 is TGTGCCAGCAGAGGCGACAGGGCGAATGGCTACACCTTC.

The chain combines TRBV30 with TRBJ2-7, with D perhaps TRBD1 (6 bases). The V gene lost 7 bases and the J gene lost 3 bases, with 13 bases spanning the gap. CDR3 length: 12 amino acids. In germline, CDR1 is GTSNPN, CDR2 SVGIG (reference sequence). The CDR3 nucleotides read TGTGCCTTGACAGGCGTCCACTACGAGCAGTACTTC. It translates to CALTGVHYEQYF.

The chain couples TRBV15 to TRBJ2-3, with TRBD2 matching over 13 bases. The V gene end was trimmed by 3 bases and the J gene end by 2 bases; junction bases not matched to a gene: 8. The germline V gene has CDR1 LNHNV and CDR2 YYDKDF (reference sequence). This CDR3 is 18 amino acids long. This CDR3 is CATSRGGGLAGSTDTQYF. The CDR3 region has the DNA TGTGCCACCAGCAGGGGTGGGGGACTAGCGGGATCCACAGATACGCAGTATTTT.

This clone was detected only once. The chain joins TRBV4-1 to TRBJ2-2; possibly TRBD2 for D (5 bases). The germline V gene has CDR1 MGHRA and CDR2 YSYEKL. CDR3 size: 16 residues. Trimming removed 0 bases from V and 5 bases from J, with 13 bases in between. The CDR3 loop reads CASSQDGGGWTGELFF. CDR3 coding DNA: TGCGCCAGCAGCCAAGATGGAGGAGGCTGGACCGGGGAGCTGTTTTTT.

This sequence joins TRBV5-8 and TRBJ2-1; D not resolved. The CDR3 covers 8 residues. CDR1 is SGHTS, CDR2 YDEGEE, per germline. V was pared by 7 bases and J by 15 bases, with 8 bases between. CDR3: CASFNSFF. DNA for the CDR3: TGTGCCAGCTTCAATTCGTTCTTC. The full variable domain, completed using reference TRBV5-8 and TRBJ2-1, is EAGVTQSPTHLIKTRGQQATLRCSPISGHTSVYWYQQALGLGLQFLLWYDEGEERNRGNFPPRFSGRQFPNYSSELNVNALELEDSALYLCASFNSFFGPGTRLTVL.

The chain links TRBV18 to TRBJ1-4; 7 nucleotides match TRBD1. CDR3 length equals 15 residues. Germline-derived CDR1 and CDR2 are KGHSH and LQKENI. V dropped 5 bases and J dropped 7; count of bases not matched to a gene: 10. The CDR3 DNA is TGTGCCAGCTCAACCGCAGGGGGTCTGGGTGAAAAACTGTTTTTT. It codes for CASSTAGGLGEKLFF.

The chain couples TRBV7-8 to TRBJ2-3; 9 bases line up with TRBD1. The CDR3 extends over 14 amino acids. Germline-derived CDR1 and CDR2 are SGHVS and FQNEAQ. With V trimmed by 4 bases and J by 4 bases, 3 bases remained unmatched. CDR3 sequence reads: CASSSDRGADTQYF. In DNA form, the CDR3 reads TGTGCCAGCAGCTCGGACAGGGGCGCAGATACGCAGTATTTT.

CDR3 DNA: TGCAGCGTTGTCAGGGCAACTAATGAAAAACTGTTTTTT. It specifies CSVVRATNEKLFF. The chain links TRBV29-1 to TRBJ1-4; a possible D gene is TRBD1 (5 bases). This CDR3 spans 13 amino acids. The V end lost 4 bases, the J end lost 0 bases, and 6 bases lay between the germline ends. Germline V CDR1 and CDR2: SQVTM, ANQGSEA.

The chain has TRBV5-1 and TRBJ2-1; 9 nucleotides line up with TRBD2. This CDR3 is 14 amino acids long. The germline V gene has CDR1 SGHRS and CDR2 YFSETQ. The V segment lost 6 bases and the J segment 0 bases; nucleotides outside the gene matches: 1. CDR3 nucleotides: TGCGCCAGCAAGACTAGCGGCTCCTACAATGAGCAGTTCTTC. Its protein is CASKTSGSYNEQFF.

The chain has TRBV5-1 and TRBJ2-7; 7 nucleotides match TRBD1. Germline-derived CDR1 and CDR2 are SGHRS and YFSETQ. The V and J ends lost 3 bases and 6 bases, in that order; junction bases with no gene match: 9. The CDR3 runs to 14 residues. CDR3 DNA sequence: TGCGCCAGCAGCTCCCCAGGGGGTAATAGCGAGCAGTACTTC. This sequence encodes CASSSPGGNSEQYF.

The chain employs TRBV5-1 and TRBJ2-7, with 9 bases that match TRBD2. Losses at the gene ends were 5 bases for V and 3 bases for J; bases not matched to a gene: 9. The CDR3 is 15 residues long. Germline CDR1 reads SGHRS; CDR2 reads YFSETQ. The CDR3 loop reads CASSPGLATDYEQYF. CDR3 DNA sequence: TGCGCCAGCAGTCCCGGACTAGCGACCGACTACGAGCAGTACTTC.

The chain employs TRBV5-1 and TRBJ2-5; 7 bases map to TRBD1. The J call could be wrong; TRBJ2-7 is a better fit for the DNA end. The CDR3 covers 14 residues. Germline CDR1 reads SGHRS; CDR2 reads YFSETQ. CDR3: CASSPDRVSYEQYF. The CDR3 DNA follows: TGCGCCAGCAGCCCTGACAGGGTCTCCTACGAGCAGTACTTC.

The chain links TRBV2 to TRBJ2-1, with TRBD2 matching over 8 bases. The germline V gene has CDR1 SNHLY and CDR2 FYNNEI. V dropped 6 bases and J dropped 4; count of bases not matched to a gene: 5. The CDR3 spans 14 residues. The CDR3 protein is CASSVLAEYNEQFF. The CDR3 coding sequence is TGTGCCAGCAGCGTACTAGCGGAGTACAATGAGCAGTTCTTC.

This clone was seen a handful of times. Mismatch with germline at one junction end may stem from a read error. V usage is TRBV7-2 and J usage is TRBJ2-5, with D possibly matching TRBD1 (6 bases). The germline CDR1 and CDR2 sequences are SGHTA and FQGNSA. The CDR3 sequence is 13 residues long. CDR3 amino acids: CASSFPGDVILHF. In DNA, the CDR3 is TGTGCCAGCAGCTTTCCAGGGGATGTGATCCTGCACTTC.

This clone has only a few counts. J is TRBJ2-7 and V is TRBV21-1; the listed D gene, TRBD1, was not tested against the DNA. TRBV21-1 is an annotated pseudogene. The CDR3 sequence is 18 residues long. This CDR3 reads CASSKIQNLPGSYYEQYF. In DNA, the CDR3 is TGTGCCAGCAGCAAAATACAGAATCTCCCCGGATCATACTACGAGCAGTACTTC.

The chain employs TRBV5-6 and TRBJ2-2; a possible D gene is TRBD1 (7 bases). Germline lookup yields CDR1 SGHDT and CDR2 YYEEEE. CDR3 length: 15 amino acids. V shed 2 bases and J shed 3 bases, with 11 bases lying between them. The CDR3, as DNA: TGTGCCAGCAGCTTCCAGGGGGGATACACCGGGGAGCTGTTTTTT. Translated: CASSFQGGYTGELFF.

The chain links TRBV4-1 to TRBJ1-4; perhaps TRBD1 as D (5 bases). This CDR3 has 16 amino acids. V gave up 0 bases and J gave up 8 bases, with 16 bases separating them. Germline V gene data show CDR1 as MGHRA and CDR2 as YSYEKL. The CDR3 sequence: CASSQDPSGGGEKLFF. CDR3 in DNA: TGCGCCAGCAGCCAAGACCCTTCCGGGGGGGGAGAAAAACTGTTTTTT.

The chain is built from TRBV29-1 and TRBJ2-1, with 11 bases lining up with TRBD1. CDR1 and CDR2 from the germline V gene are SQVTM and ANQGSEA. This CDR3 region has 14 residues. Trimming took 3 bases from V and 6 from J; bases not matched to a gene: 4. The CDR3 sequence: CSVDGQGARNEQFF. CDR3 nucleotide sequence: TGCAGCGTTGACGGACAGGGGGCGCGCAATGAGCAGTTCTTC.

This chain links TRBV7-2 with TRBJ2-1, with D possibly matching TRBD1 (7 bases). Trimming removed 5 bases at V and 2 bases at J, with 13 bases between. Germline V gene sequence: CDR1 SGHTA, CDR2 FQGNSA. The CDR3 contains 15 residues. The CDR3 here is CASSESGGTYNEQFF. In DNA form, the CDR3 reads TGTGCCAGCAGCGAATCAGGGGGGACCTACAATGAGCAGTTCTTC. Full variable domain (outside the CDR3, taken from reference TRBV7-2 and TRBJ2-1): GAGVSQSPSNKVTEKGKDVELRCDPISGHTALYWYRQSLGQGLEFLIYFQGNSAPDKSGLPSDRFSAERTGGSVSTLTIQRTQQEDSAVYLCASSESGGTYNEQFFGPGTRLTVL.

The CDR3 reads CASSTGGYTEAFF. CDR3 DNA sequence: TGTGCCAGCAGTACAGGGGGCTACACTGAAGCTTTCTTT. This chain links TRBV2 with TRBJ1-1; TRBD1 agrees at 9 bases. Trimming took 5 bases from V and 3 from J; bases not matched to a gene: 1. The CDR3 is 13 residues long. CDR1 and CDR2 from the germline V gene are SNHLY and FYNNEI.

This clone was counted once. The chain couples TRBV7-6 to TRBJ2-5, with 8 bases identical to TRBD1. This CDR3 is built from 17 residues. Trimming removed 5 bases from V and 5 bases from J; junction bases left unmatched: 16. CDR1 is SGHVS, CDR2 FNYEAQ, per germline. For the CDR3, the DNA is TGTGCCAGCAGCCCTCAGACAGGGGCGAGTCGTATGGAGACCCAGTACTTC. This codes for CASSPQTGASRMETQYF.

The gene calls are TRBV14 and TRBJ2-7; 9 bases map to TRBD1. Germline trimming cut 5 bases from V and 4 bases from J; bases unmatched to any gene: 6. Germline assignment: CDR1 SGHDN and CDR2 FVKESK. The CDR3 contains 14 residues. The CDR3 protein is CASSWGQGLYEQYF. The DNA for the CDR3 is TGTGCCAGCAGCTGGGGACAGGGATTATACGAGCAGTACTTC.